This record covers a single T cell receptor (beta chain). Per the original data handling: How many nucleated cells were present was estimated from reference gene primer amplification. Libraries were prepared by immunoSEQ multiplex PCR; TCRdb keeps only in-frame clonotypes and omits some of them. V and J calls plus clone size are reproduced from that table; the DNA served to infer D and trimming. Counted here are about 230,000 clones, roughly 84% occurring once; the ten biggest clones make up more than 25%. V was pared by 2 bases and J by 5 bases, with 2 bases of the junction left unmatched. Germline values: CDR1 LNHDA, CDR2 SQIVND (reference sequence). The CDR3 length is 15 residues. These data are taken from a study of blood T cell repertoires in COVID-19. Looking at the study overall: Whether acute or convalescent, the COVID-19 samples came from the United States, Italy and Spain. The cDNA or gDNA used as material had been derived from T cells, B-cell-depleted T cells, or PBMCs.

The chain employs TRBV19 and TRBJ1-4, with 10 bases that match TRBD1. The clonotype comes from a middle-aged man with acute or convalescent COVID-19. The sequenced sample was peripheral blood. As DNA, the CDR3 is TGTGCCAGTAGTATACAGACAGGGGGCAATGAAAAACTGTTTTTT. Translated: CASSIQTGGNEKLFF.